Listed here are 19 T cell receptor beta chains from one sample, sequenced in a study of blood T cell repertoires in COVID-19. TCRdb's table, derived via immunoSEQ multiplex PCR, lists solely in-frame clones and lacks some. This sample has 250,000 to 300,000 clones, with around 78% found just once. The sample taken for sequencing was peripheral blood. Receptors were obtained from a man between 60 and 75 years old who had recovered from COVID-19.

The chain uses TRBV2 and TRBJ2-3; 12 bases map to TRBD2. Losses at the gene ends were 5 bases for V and 6 bases for J; bases not matched to a gene: 6. Germline lookup yields CDR1 SNHLY and CDR2 FYNNEI. The CDR3 is 15 residues long. CDR3 region: CASSPPSGRGDTQYF. The CDR3 nucleotides are TGTGCCAGCAGTCCCCCTAGCGGGAGGGGGGATACGCAGTATTTT.

The chain has TRBV4-2 and TRBJ1-6, with TRBD1 as a possible D gene (5 bases). CDR1 and CDR2 (germline): LGHNA, YNFKEQ. This CDR3 contains 13 residues. V was cut by 1 base and J by 10 bases, with 8 bases left in between. CDR3 in amino acids: CASSQGRGSPLHF. CDR3 DNA: TGTGCCAGCAGCCAAGGGAGGGGATCACCCCTCCACTTT.

The sample holds a few counts of this clone. The chain carries TRBV11-1 and TRBJ2-7, with 11 bases identical to TRBD1. Germline V lookup: CDR1 SGHAT, CDR2 FQDESV (reference sequence). The CDR3 consists of 15 residues. V dropped 5 bases and J dropped 1; count of bases not matched to a gene: 4. CDR3 sequence reads: CASSPRDRGSYEQYF. CDR3 bases: TGTGCCAGCAGCCCCCGGGACAGGGGGTCCTACGAGCAGTACTTC.

This chain connects TRBV7-9 to TRBJ1-1; D is uncertain. Germline V CDR1 and CDR2: SEHNR, FQNEAQ (reference sequence). The CDR3 contains 15 residues. The ends were cut back, 5 bases at V and 2 bases at J, with 15 bases in the middle. CDR3 in DNA: TGTGCCAGCAGCCTAACTTCTGGTCTAAACACTGAAGCTTTCTTT. The encoded protein is CASSLTSGLNTEAFF. The full variable domain, its missing parts supplied by reference TRBV7-9 and TRBJ1-1, is DTGVSQNPRHKITKRGQNVTFRCDPISEHNRLYWYRQTLGQGPEFLTYFQNEAQLEKSRLLSDRFSAERPKGSFSTLEIQRTEQGDSAMYLCASSLTSGLNTEAFFGQGTRLTVV.

The genes are TRBV5-1 and TRBJ2-1; 11 bases map to TRBD1. Germline V lookup: CDR1 SGHRS, CDR2 YFSETQ. This CDR3 spans 15 amino acids. The ends lost 7 bases at V and 3 bases at J; junction bases unmatched: 6. CDR3 loop: CASGTGTGGYNEQFF. DNA for the CDR3: TGCGCCAGCGGAACCGGGACAGGGGGCTACAATGAGCAGTTCTTC.

The chain carries TRBV7-2 and TRBJ2-7, with D possibly being TRBD2 (5 bases). Germline V gene lookup returns CDR1 SGHTA and CDR2 FQGNSA. There are 14 residues in the CDR3. Trimming left V 5 bases short and J 3 bases short, with 14 bases between. CDR3 region: CASSQDSSNYEQYF. The CDR3 DNA is TGTGCCAGCAGCCAGGACTCATCTAACTACGAGCAGTACTTC.

This clone appeared a single time. The rearrangement links TRBV11-1 to TRBJ2-3; TRBD1 agrees at 9 bases. The length of the CDR3 is 16 residues. J gave up 2 bases and V 5 bases, and 8 bases lay outside the gene matches. CDR1 is SGHAT, CDR2 FQDESV, per germline (reference sequence). CDR3 bases: TGTGCCAGCAGCACCCACGGGACAGGGATCACAGATACGCAGTATTTT. This codes for CASSTHGTGITDTQYF.

The J gene is TRBJ1-4, the V gene TRBV11-2, with 7 bases fitting TRBD1. Looked up from germline, CDR1 is SGHAT and CDR2 is FQNNGV. The V and J ends lost 5 bases and 0 bases, in that order; junction bases with no gene match: 3. This CDR3 has 15 residues. For the CDR3, the DNA is TGTGCCAGCAGCGTGACAGGGTCAACTAATGAAAAACTGTTTTTT. Its protein is CASSVTGSTNEKLFF.

Worth noting for this clone: The junction does not match germline at one end; this may be a read error. V and J are TRBV7-7 and TRBJ2-5, with 9 bases identical to TRBD1. CDR1 and CDR2 from the germline V gene are SSHAT and FNYEAQ (reference sequence). This CDR3 is 15 amino acids long. The CDR3 here is CASSLGTGGRETQYF. CDR3 nucleotide sequence: TGTGCTAGCAGCTTAGGCACAGGGGGCCGAGAGACCCAGTACTTC.

CDR3 amino acids: CASSLEAGGLSGDTQYF. Here the CDR3 DNA reads TGTGCCAGCAGCTTAGAGGCCGGGGGGCTCTCCGGAGATACGCAGTATTTT. The chain links TRBV11-2 to TRBJ2-3; D may be TRBD2 (7 bases). This CDR3 spans 17 amino acids. Trimming pared 0 bases from V and 5 bases from J, leaving 18 bases between. In germline, CDR1 is SGHAT, CDR2 FQNNGV.

The J gene is TRBJ2-1, the V gene TRBV6-4, with TRBD2 matching over 9 bases. CDR3 length equals 16 residues. V shed 6 bases and J 0 bases; nucleotides not matched to a gene: 6. The germline V gene has CDR1 MRHNA and CDR2 SNTAGT. The CDR3 here is CASREREDSSYNEQFF. The CDR3 region has the DNA TGTGCCAGCAGAGAGCGGGAGGATAGCTCCTACAATGAGCAGTTCTTC.

The chain has TRBV5-1 and TRBJ2-1; 8 bases match TRBD2. The junction had 14 bases not matched to a gene; V was cut back by 4 bases and J by 8 bases. This CDR3 spans 16 amino acids. The germline CDR1 and CDR2 sequences are SGHRS and YFSETQ. The CDR3 here is CASSANTGTSSYEQFF. Here the CDR3 DNA reads TGCGCCAGCAGCGCCAATACCGGGACTAGTTCTTATGAGCAGTTCTTC.

The chain links TRBV19 to TRBJ2-2; 7 bases match TRBD2. The junction had 6 bases not matched to a gene; V was cut back by 5 bases and J by 6 bases. The CDR3 has 14 amino acids. Germline V gene data show CDR1 as LNHDA and CDR2 as SQIVND (reference sequence). The chain's CDR3 is CASSLRGGAGELFF. The CDR3 coding sequence is TGTGCCAGTAGTCTGAGGGGAGGGGCCGGGGAGCTGTTTTTT. Together with reference TRBV19 and TRBJ2-2, the CDR3 gives the full variable domain: DGGITQSPKYLFRKEGQNVTLSCEQNLNHDAMYWYRQDPGQGLRLIYYSQIVNDFQKGDIAEGYSVSREKKESFPLTVTSAQKNPTAFYLCASSLRGGAGELFFGEGSRLTVL.

The V call is TRBV12-2, the J call TRBJ2-1; TRBD2 is taken as the D call from the table, unchecked against the DNA. TRBV12-2 is reported as a pseudogene. The CDR3 consists of 19 residues. CDR3: CASRLGGRGRPSGRHEQFF. The CDR3 region has the DNA TGTGCAAGTCGCTTAGGGGGCAGGGGGCGGCCTAGCGGGAGGCATGAGCAGTTCTTC.

The chain uses TRBV4-2 and TRBJ1-2; the match to TRBD1 covers 12 bases. CDR1 LGHNA and CDR2 YNFKEQ come from the germline V gene. With 4 bases clipped from V and 7 bases from J, the junction kept 10 bases outside the gene matches. CDR3 size: 16 residues. CDR3 in DNA: TGTGCCAGCAGCCTAGCCGGGACAGGGGGCAATATTGGCTACACCTTC. Its protein is CASSLAGTGGNIGYTF.

This chain joins TRBV5-1 and TRBJ2-7; 13 bases are shared with TRBD2. The junction had 11 bases not matched to a gene; V was cut back by 4 bases and J by 1 base. Germline V gene lookup returns CDR1 SGHRS and CDR2 YFSETQ. This CDR3 is built from 18 residues. This chain's CDR3 is CASSKGLAGSAESYEQYF. In nucleotides, the CDR3 is TGCGCCAGCAGCAAGGGACTAGCGGGGAGTGCAGAGTCCTACGAGCAGTACTTC.

The chain has TRBV29-1 and TRBJ2-2; D perhaps matches TRBD1 (6 bases). CDR3 length equals 13 residues. V was shortened by 6 bases and J by 4 bases, with 12 bases between the two germline ends. CDR1 and CDR2 (germline): SQVTM, ANQGSEA. CDR3 loop: CSVRGSLTGELFF. CDR3 DNA: TGCAGCGTGAGGGGGTCGCTCACCGGGGAGCTGTTTTTT.

This chain uses TRBV5-8 with TRBJ2-2; TRBD2 matches at 11 bases. From germline, CDR1 is SGHTS and CDR2 YDEGEE. With V trimmed by 4 bases and J by 8 bases, 7 bases remained unmatched. The CDR3 extends over 15 amino acids. CDR3: CASSLLAGAGGELFF. The CDR3 bases are TGTGCCAGCAGCCTACTAGCGGGAGCCGGTGGGGAGCTGTTTTTT.

The chain carries TRBV28 and TRBJ2-7; D possibly corresponds to TRBD2 (5 bases). Trimming pared 3 bases from V and 2 bases from J, leaving 17 bases between. CDR1 is MDHEN, CDR2 SYDVKM, per germline. CDR3 size: 16 residues. Written as DNA, the CDR3 is TGTGCCAGCAGTTTCATGCCGGGGTCGGGGACCTACGAGCAGTACTTC. Translation: CASSFMPGSGTYEQYF.